These 29 T cell receptor beta chains originate from one sample sequenced in a study of blood T cell repertoires in COVID-19. The repertoire was sequenced with immunoSEQ multiplex PCR; TCRdb's copy has only in-frame clones and lacks some. The table records around 230,000 clones, more than 70% of them present only once. The sample comprised peripheral blood. These TCRs come from a woman aged 50 to 60 with acute or convalescent COVID-19.

This chain uses TRBV30 with TRBJ1-2; D perhaps matches TRBD1 (6 bases). V gave up 1 base and J gave up 5 bases, with 8 bases separating them. The CDR3 totals 12 residues. Germline assignment: CDR1 GTSNPN and CDR2 SVGIG (reference sequence). CDR3 sequence: CAWSGGHYGYTF. CDR3 coding DNA: TGTGCCTGGAGTGGGGGACATTATGGCTACACCTTC.

The rearrangement uses TRBV19 and TRBJ2-7; 7 nucleotides match TRBD2. Trimming cost V 5 bases and J 0 bases; bases outside gene matches: 7. Germline CDR1 LNHDA, CDR2 SQIVND (reference sequence). There are 15 residues in the CDR3. The chain's CDR3 is CASSLQSGTSYEQYF. DNA of the CDR3: TGTGCCAGTAGTCTACAAAGCGGGACCTCCTACGAGCAGTACTTC.

V usage is TRBV18 and J usage is TRBJ2-7; 11 bases fit TRBD2. J was trimmed by 7 bases and V by 6 bases; bases with no gene match: 8. The CDR3 has 14 residues. CDR1 and CDR2 (germline): KGHSH, LQKENI. CDR3 region: CASSLGLAGKEQYF. The CDR3, as DNA: TGTGCCAGCTCGCTCGGACTAGCGGGTAAAGAGCAGTACTTC.

V usage is TRBV28 and J usage is TRBJ2-5; a weak D match, TRBD2 (6 bases). V was pared by 5 bases and J by 5 bases, with 21 bases between. The germline CDR1 and CDR2 sequences are MDHEN and SYDVKM. This CDR3 contains 16 residues. CDR3 region: CASSIPGLTLRETQYF. DNA for the CDR3: TGTGCCAGCAGTATCCCGGGACTGACCCTGAGGGAGACCCAGTACTTC.

This chain links TRBV5-1 with TRBJ1-6; 7 bases fit TRBD1. The germline CDR1 and CDR2 sequences are SGHRS and YFSETQ. V was pared by 4 bases and J by 5 bases, with 3 bases of the junction left unmatched. This CDR3 has 14 residues. The CDR3: CASSHRGNNSPLHF. The CDR3 bases are TGCGCCAGCAGCCACAGGGGCAATAATTCACCCCTCCACTTT.

The rearrangement uses TRBV2 and TRBJ2-7; TRBD2 aligns across 9 bases. From germline, CDR1 is SNHLY and CDR2 FYNNEI. V trimming: 5 bases; J trimming: 2 bases; junction bases outside the gene matches: 7. The length of the CDR3 is 15 residues. The CDR3 DNA reads TGTGCCAGCAGTTACCTAGCGGGACAAACCTACGAGCAGTACTTC. Its protein is CASSYLAGQTYEQYF.

This chain connects TRBV2 to TRBJ2-1; D remains unclear. This CDR3 has 11 amino acids. Germline-derived CDR1 and CDR2 are SNHLY and FYNNEI. The V and J ends lost 4 bases and 10 bases respectively, with 8 bases between them. CDR3: CASSALGEQFF. CDR3 nucleotides: TGTGCCAGCAGTGCCCTCGGGGAGCAGTTCTTC.

CDR3 region: CATSDSPGSGSADTQYF. The CDR3 DNA sequence: TGTGCCACCAGTGATTCCCCGGGGAGCGGGAGCGCAGATACGCAGTATTTT. V gene TRBV24-1 combines with J gene TRBJ2-3; 8 nucleotides match TRBD2. V lost 2 bases and J lost 4; bases outside the gene matches: 10. The CDR3 sequence is 17 residues long. Germline V gives CDR1 KGHDR, CDR2 SFDVKD.

The rearrangement joins TRBV19 to TRBJ2-2; TRBD2 matches 8 bases. Germline lookup yields CDR1 LNHDA and CDR2 SQIVND (reference sequence). V was pared by 10 bases and J by 3 bases, with 10 bases of the junction left unmatched. CDR3 length: 15 residues. The CDR3 region has the DNA TGTGCCACCGGGGGGGGTAGCACCTACACCGGGGAGCTGTTTTTT. Its translation: CATGGGSTYTGELFF.

The chain couples TRBV7-9 to TRBJ2-1; 8 bases are shared with TRBD2. Trimming took 4 bases from V and 6 from J; bases not matched to a gene: 11. Germline lookup yields CDR1 SEHNR and CDR2 FQNEAQ (reference sequence). This CDR3 contains 16 residues. CDR3 DNA sequence: TGTGCCAGCAGCTCCCCTGCAGCGGGAGCTATCAATGAGCAGTTCTTC. It yields the protein CASSSPAAGAINEQFF.

The chain couples TRBV7-2 to TRBJ1-5, with TRBD1 identical over 11 bases. This CDR3 contains 15 residues. CDR1 is SGHTA and CDR2 is FQGNSA in the germline V gene. Unmatched junction bases numbered 6, after V lost 5 bases and J lost 6 bases. CDR3 amino acids: CASSHGTGGGQPQHF. CDR3 sequence (DNA): TGTGCCAGCAGCCACGGGACAGGGGGGGGTCAGCCCCAGCATTTT.

V and J are TRBV6-5 and TRBJ2-1; 8 nucleotides agree with TRBD2. V shed 7 bases, J shed 8 bases, and the junction held 4 bases outside the gene matches. Germline CDR1 is MNHEY and CDR2 is SVGAGI. The CDR3 spans 12 residues. Here the CDR3 reads CASTSGLDEQFF. The DNA of the CDR3 is TGTGCCAGCACTAGCGGGCTTGATGAGCAGTTCTTC.

This chain connects TRBV5-1 to TRBJ2-5; tentatively, D is TRBD2 (6 bases). This CDR3 is 17 amino acids long. Trimming took off 1 base at V and 0 bases at J, with 16 bases between the two ends. CDR1 and CDR2 from the germline V gene are SGHRS and YFSETQ. CDR3 DNA: TGCGCCAGCAGCTTGATGGGTAGCGGACTGTACCAAGAGACCCAGTACTTC. Translating gives CASSLMGSGLYQETQYF.

This clone was recorded only once. This chain connects TRBV3-1 (or the pseudogene TRBV3-2) to TRBJ1-5; no clear D gene. The V end lost 1 base, the J end lost 5 bases, and 6 bases lay between the germline ends. The CDR3 totals 13 residues. The germline CDR1 and CDR2 sequences are LGHDT and YNNKEL (reference sequence). The CDR3 nucleotides read TGTGCCAGCAGCCAAGGTTCTGATCAGCCCCAGCATTTT. Its translation: CASSQGSDQPQHF.

The chain joins TRBV3-1 (or the pseudogene TRBV3-2) to TRBJ1-2; 9 bases map to TRBD1. Germline V CDR1 and CDR2: LGHDT, YNNKEL (reference sequence). The V segment lost 3 bases and the J segment 5 bases; nucleotides outside the gene matches: 4. The CDR3 extends over 14 amino acids. The CDR3: CASSQTGGLYGYTF. CDR3 coding DNA: TGTGCCAGCAGCCAGACAGGGGGATTATATGGCTACACCTTC.

The chain uses TRBV5-8 and TRBJ2-7; possible D gene TRBD2, 5 bases. The CDR3 extends over 14 amino acids. The V end lost 4 bases, the J end lost 2 bases, and 13 bases lay between the germline ends. Germline CDR1 reads SGHTS; CDR2 reads YDEGEE. CDR3 sequence: CASSPEEIPYEQYF. In nucleotides, the CDR3 is TGTGCCAGCAGCCCGGAGGAGATACCCTACGAGCAGTACTTC.

The chain is built from TRBV10-3 and TRBJ2-3; 11 bases match TRBD2. After removal of 0 bases from V and 4 bases from J, the junction contained 12 bases not matched to a gene. Germline values: CDR1 ENHRY, CDR2 SYGVKD. This CDR3 is 19 amino acids long. Here the CDR3 DNA reads TGTGCCATCAGTGAGTCCTTAACGGGGACTAGCGGCTGGGCAGATACGCAGTATTTT. Residues: CAISESLTGTSGWADTQYF.

This CDR3 is CASSGPSGGSTDTQYF. CDR3 nucleotide sequence: TGCGCCAGCAGCGGGCCTAGCGGGGGGAGCACAGATACGCAGTATTTT. The rearrangement uses TRBV5-1 and TRBJ2-3, with 11 nucleotides matching TRBD2. With 4 bases clipped from V and 0 bases from J, the junction kept 4 bases outside the gene matches. Germline CDR1 and CDR2: SGHRS and YFSETQ. The CDR3 contains 16 residues.

The gene calls are TRBV13 and TRBJ2-3, with D tentatively TRBD2 (5 bases). Germline V gene sequence: CDR1 PRHDT, CDR2 FYEKMQ (reference sequence). Trimming shortened V by 0 bases and J by 2 bases, and 12 bases separated the two germline ends. The CDR3 runs to 16 residues. The CDR3, as DNA: TGTGCCAGCAGCTTAGGTAGCCTCGGGGACACAGATACGCAGTATTTT. Residues: CASSLGSLGDTDTQYF.

V usage is TRBV10-3 and J usage is TRBJ2-1, with 7 bases fitting TRBD2. With 2 bases clipped from V and 7 bases from J, the junction kept 2 bases outside the gene matches. CDR3 length: 13 residues. Germline assignment: CDR1 ENHRY and CDR2 SYGVKD. In DNA form, the CDR3 reads TGTGCCATCAGTGAGGGGGAGGGTAATGAGCAGTTCTTC. Its protein product is CAISEGEGNEQFF.

This chain uses TRBV27 with TRBJ2-1, with D perhaps TRBD2 (6 bases). This CDR3 is 14 amino acids long. Trimming removed 3 bases from V and 4 bases from J, with 10 bases in between. Per germline, CDR1 MNHEY and CDR2 SMNVEV (reference sequence). DNA for the CDR3: TGTGCCAGCAGTTTGGCGGGGAATTACAATGAGCAGTTCTTC. It specifies CASSLAGNYNEQFF.

The chain links TRBV18 to TRBJ1-5; the match to TRBD1 covers 10 bases. The CDR3 runs 16 residues. Germline loops: CDR1 KGHSH, CDR2 LQKENI. Trimming cost V 2 bases and J 8 bases; bases outside gene matches: 9. CDR3 residues: CASSPSGQGDMEPQHF. CDR3 DNA: TGTGCCAGCTCACCAAGCGGACAGGGGGATATGGAGCCCCAGCATTTT.

The chain links TRBV6-2 or TRBV6-3 to TRBJ1-2; the match to TRBD1 covers 7 bases. The germline gives CDR1 MNHEY, CDR2 SVGEGT. V lost 5 bases, J lost 4 bases, and 10 bases stayed unmatched. The CDR3 sequence is 15 residues long. CDR3 sequence: CASSPSGTVSYGYTF. CDR3 in DNA: TGTGCCAGCAGTCCATCCGGGACAGTTAGCTATGGCTACACCTTC.

This sequence joins TRBV19 and TRBJ2-2; D perhaps matches TRBD2 (6 bases). The CDR3 sequence is 15 residues long. V was trimmed by 7 bases and J by 3 bases, leaving 15 bases between them. CDR1 and CDR2 from the germline V gene are LNHDA and SQIVND (reference sequence). The CDR3 sequence: CASKAERAYTGELFF. The CDR3 region has the DNA TGTGCCAGTAAGGCCGAGCGGGCCTACACCGGGGAGCTGTTTTTT.

CDR3 coding DNA: TGTGCCAGCAGCGCCCCTGTTGGGCCCACCTACAATGAGCAGTTCTTC. Its translation: CASSAPVGPTYNEQFF. J is TRBJ2-1 and V is TRBV9; D ambiguous. Germline lookup yields CDR1 SGDLS and CDR2 YYNGEE. Trimming stripped 3 bases from V and 2 bases from J, with 15 bases between. The CDR3 contains 16 residues.

This chain joins TRBV3-1 (or the pseudogene TRBV3-2) and TRBJ2-3; D perhaps matches TRBD2 (5 bases). This CDR3 comprises 16 residues. The germline V gene has CDR1 LGHDT and CDR2 YNNKEL (reference sequence). V shed 5 bases and J shed 4 bases, with 19 bases lying between them. The CDR3 region is CASSDEGLGSSDTQYF. In nucleotides, the CDR3 is TGTGCCAGCAGCGACGAGGGCCTTGGGTCGTCAGATACGCAGTATTTT.

This clone was recorded a few times. V usage is TRBV30 and J usage is TRBJ2-6, with a possible D match to TRBD1 (5 bases). Germline-derived CDR1 and CDR2 are GTSNPN and SVGIG (reference sequence). This CDR3 has 14 amino acids. V shed 3 bases and J shed 1 base, with 7 bases lying between them. In DNA form, the CDR3 reads TGTGCCTGGAGGGCAGGGTCTGGGGCCAACGTCCTGACTTTC. Protein sequence: CAWRAGSGANVLTF. The variable domain in full, completed from reference TRBV30 and TRBJ2-6, reads SQTIHQWPATLVQPVGSPLSLECTVEGTSNPNLYWYRQAAGRGLQLLFYSVGIGQISSEVPQNLSASRPQDRQFILSSKKLLLSDSGFYLCAWRAGSGANVLTFGAGSRLTVL.

This clone turned up a few times. The rearrangement links TRBV3-1 (or the pseudogene TRBV3-2) to TRBJ1-6; TRBD1 matches 7 bases. After removal of 0 bases from V and 7 bases from J, the junction contained 3 bases not matched to a gene. The germline V gene encodes CDR1 LGHDT and CDR2 YNNKEL (reference sequence). The CDR3 totals 15 residues. CDR3 bases: TGTGCCAGCAGCCAAGAGACAGGGCTAAATTCACCCCTCCACTTT. This gives the protein CASSQETGLNSPLHF.

This chain connects TRBV9 to TRBJ2-7, with 7 nucleotides matching TRBD2. This CDR3 comprises 16 residues. The germline CDR1 and CDR2 sequences are SGDLS and YYNGEE. V was pared by 0 bases and J by 3 bases, with 9 bases of the junction left unmatched. The CDR3 region has the DNA TGTGCCAGCAGCGTAGCTAGCTCTAGCGGACACTACGAGCAGTACTTC. Translation: CASSVASSSGHYEQYF.